A selection of T cell receptor beta chains follows, all from one sample in a study of vaccination and CD4 T cells after COVID-19. For these TCRs, the target antigens are not known. Via MiXCR, TCRdb re-called the PCR reads, giving one row per CDR3 protein. The profile shows approximately 10,000 distinct CDR3 sequences, about 35% of them singletons. Sequencing input: CD4+ T cells from blood, cultured in vitro. Receptor source: a human donor in good health. Each CDR3 is given with its conserved first and last residue. The D gene is left open where the match is weak. Rows may omit the clone size; those that give it use once, few, many or a size class.

TRBJ2-2 TRBD1 - TRBV19 CASSIDGTGAGELFF TGTGCCAGTAGTATAGACGGGACAGGGGCCGGGGAGCTGTTTTTT
TRBJ1-1 - once TRBV5-6 CASSFRGPRSVTEAFF TGTGCCAGCAGCTTCAGGGGCCCGAGGAGTGTAACTGAAGCTTTCTTT
TRBJ2-7 TRBD1 - TRBV27 CASTVKDRGLYEQYF TGTGCCAGCACCGTCAAGGACAGGGGGCTCTACGAGCAGTACTTC
TRBJ2-5 - - TRBV29-1 CSASRVGYQETQYF TGCAGCGCCAGCCGGGTGGGGTATCAAGAGACCCAGTACTTC
TRBJ2-1 - - TRBV20-1 CSARENGGQFF TGCAGTGCTAGAGAGAACGGGGGTCAGTTCTTC
TRBJ1-5 - few TRBV6-1 CASSKDRATITPQHF TGTGCCAGCAGTAAAGACCGGGCCACGATCACGCCCCAGCATTTT
TRBJ1-4 - - TRBV20-1 CSARDRGVGEKLFF TGCAGTGCTAGAGATAGGGGGGTGGGGGAAAAACTGTTTTTT
TRBJ2-7 - - TRBV21-1 CASSKQKAYEQYF TGTGCCAGCAGCAAACAGAAAGCCTACGAGCAGTACTTC
TRBJ2-2 TRBD2 once TRBV11-3 CASSLTAGGPNGELFF TGTGCCAGCAGCTTGACGGCGGGAGGGCCAAACGGGGAGCTGTTTTTT
TRBJ2-3 TRBD2 few TRBV7-2 CASSPSSGRAADTQYF TGTGCCAGCAGCCCTTCTAGCGGGAGGGCCGCAGATACGCAGTATTTT
TRBJ2-5 - - TRBV7-3 CASSSPGLQETQYF TGTGCCAGCAGCTCCCCCGGACTTCAAGAGACCCAGTACTTC
TRBJ2-1 TRBD2 - TRBV6-1 CASSMRETYNEQFF TGTGCCAGCAGCATGCGGGAGACGTACAATGAGCAGTTCTTC
TRBJ2-1 TRBD2 - TRBV6-4 CASSDSTSGSNEQFF TGTGCCAGCAGTGACTCGACTAGCGGGAGCAATGAGCAGTTCTTC
TRBJ2-5 TRBD2 - TRBV19 CASSIIAGGKTQYF TGTGCCAGTAGTATCATAGCGGGAGGGAAGACCCAGTACTTC
TRBJ2-5 - - TRBV29-1 CSVAKTASETQYF TGCAGCGTTGCTAAGACGGCTTCAGAGACCCAGTACTTC
TRBJ2-5 - - TRBV2 CASTIQGEETQYF TGTGCCAGCACGATACAGGGCGAGGAGACCCAGTACTTC
TRBJ2-7 - - TRBV20-1 CSAPRGREVYEQYF TGCAGTGCGCCCAGGGGAAGGGAAGTCTACGAGCAGTACTTC
TRBJ2-7 TRBD2 few TRBV20-1 CSAREGTSGRPRSYEQYF TGCAGTGCTAGAGAGGGGACTAGCGGGAGGCCGCGCTCCTACGAGCAGTACTTC
TRBJ2-1 TRBD1 - TRBV11-2 CASSLGGQGAYNEQFF TGTGCCAGCAGCCTGGGAGGACAGGGGGCTTACAATGAGCAGTTCTTC
TRBJ2-5 - few TRBV29-1 CSVLLGVETQYF TGCAGCGTCCTACTAGGGGTGGAGACCCAGTACTTC
TRBJ2-5 - few TRBV28 CASSALAGAQETQYF TGTGCCAGCAGTGCTCTCGCGGGGGCCCAAGAGACCCAGTACTTC
TRBJ2-5 - - TRBV7-3 CASSPRGPQETQYF TGTGCCAGCAGCCCGCGGGGCCCACAAGAGACCCAGTACTTC
TRBJ2-1 TRBD2 few TRBV11-1 CASSYPGLAYNEQFF TGTGCCAGCAGCTATCCGGGACTAGCCTACAATGAGCAGTTCTTC
TRBJ2-2 - few TRBV6-1 CASSDPRLVVGELFF TGTGCCAGCAGCGATCCCCGACTAGTAGTCGGGGAGCTGTTTTTT
TRBJ2-7 - few TRBV19 CASSPQGSYEQYF TGTGCCAGTAGTCCCCAGGGTAGTTACGAGCAGTACTTC